These 5 T cell receptor beta chains originate from one sample sequenced in a study of cytomegalovirus exposure and HLA in healthy donors. Vbeta (60) and Jbeta (13) primers were used in the PCR. Clones were sequenced by immunoSEQ multiplex PCR, and TCRdb holds only the in-frame ones, with some missing. The sample holds about 160,000 clones; 70% to 80% are singletons and the top ten take about 9.6%. Input material: PBMCs. The receptor set was obtained from a man between 18 and 35 years old in good health and CMV-seropositive.

The chain joins TRBV7-2 to TRBJ1-2, with D unclear. V lost 5 bases, J lost 1 base, and 11 bases lay in between. The CDR3 sequence is 14 residues long. Per germline, CDR1 SGHTA and CDR2 FQGNSA. DNA for the CDR3: TGTGCCAGCAGCCGGGCGGGGTTTAACTATGGCTACACCTTC. Amino acids: CASSRAGFNYGYTF.

The rearrangement joins TRBV19 to TRBJ2-7, with 8 bases matching TRBD1. CDR1 and CDR2 from the germline V gene are LNHDA and SQIVND (reference sequence). This CDR3 has 16 amino acids. The junction had 13 bases not matched to a gene; V was cut back by 5 bases and J by 4 bases. CDR3 DNA sequence: TGTGCCAGTAGTCCGCGGCGTGGACAGGGAGGATACGAGCAGTACTTC. This sequence encodes CASSPRRGQGGYEQYF.

This clone was counted once. The chain couples TRBV6-6 to TRBJ2-2; D is uncertain. Trimming removed 6 bases at V and 4 bases at J, with 6 bases between. CDR3 length: 12 amino acids. The germline V gene has CDR1 MNHNY and CDR2 SVGAGI (reference sequence). The CDR3 region has the DNA TGTGCCAGCAGCCAGGCCACCGGGGAGCTGTTTTTT. Residues: CASSQATGELFF.

The V call is TRBV30, the J call TRBJ1-6; the D is unclear. CDR3 size: 14 residues. V lost 4 bases and J lost 0, with 7 bases in between. The germline V gene encodes CDR1 GTSNPN and CDR2 SVGIG (reference sequence). CDR3 in amino acids: CAWTLSSYNSPLHF. CDR3 nucleotides: TGTGCCTGGACCCTTAGCTCCTATAATTCACCCCTCCACTTT.

This clone was detected only a few times. The chain employs TRBV27 and TRBJ2-7; a weak D match, TRBD2 (7 bases). V was pared by 6 bases and J by 4 bases, with 19 bases between. This CDR3 has 15 amino acids. The germline CDR1 and CDR2 sequences are MNHEY and SMNVEV (reference sequence). The CDR3 region is CASRLIRGGNYEQYF. The CDR3 DNA is TGTGCCAGCAGGTTAATCAGGGGAGGGAATTACGAGCAGTACTTC.